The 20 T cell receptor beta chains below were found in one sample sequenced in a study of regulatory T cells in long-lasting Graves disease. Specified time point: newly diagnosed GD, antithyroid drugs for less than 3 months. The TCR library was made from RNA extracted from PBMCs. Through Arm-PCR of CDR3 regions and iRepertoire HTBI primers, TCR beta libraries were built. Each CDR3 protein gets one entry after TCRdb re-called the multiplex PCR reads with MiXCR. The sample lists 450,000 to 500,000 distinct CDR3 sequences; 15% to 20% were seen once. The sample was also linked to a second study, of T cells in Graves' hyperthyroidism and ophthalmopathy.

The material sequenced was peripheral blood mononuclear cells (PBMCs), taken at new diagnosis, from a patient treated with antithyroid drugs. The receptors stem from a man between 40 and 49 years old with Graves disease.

The CDR3 here is CASSLAGGHNYGYTF. The CDR3, as DNA: TGTGCCAGCAGTTTGGCGGGAGGGCATAACTATGGCTACACCTTC. This chain joins TRBV28 and TRBJ1-2; the D is unclear. CDR1 is MDHEN, CDR2 SYDVKM, per germline. V lost 3 bases and J 1 base, leaving 12 bases between the germline ends. This CDR3 is 15 amino acids long.

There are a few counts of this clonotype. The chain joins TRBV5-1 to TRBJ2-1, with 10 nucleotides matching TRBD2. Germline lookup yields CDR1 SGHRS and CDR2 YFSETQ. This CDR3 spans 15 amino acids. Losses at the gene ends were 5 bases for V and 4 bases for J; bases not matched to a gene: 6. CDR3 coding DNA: TGCGCCAGCAGTTTAATGGGACTAGCGTACAATGAGCAGTTCTTC. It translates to CASSLMGLAYNEQFF.

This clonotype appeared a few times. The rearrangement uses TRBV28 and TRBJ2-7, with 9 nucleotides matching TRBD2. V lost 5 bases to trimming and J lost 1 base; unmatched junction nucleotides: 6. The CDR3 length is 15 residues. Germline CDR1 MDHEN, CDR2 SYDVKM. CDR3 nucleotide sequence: TGTGCCAGCAGTCCCGGACTAGCGAGTTCCTACGAGCAGTACTTC. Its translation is CASSPGLASSYEQYF.

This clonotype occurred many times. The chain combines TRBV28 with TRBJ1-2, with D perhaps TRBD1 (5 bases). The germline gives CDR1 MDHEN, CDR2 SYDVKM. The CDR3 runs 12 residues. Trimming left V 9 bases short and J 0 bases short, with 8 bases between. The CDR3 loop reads CASEGPNYGYTF. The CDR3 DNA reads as TGTGCCAGTGAGGGGCCTAACTATGGCTACACCTTC.

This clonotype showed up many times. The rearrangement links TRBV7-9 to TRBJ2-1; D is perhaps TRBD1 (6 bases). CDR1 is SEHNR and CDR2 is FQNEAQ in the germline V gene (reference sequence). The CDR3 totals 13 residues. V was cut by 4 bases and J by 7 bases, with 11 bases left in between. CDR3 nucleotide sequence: TGTGCCAGCAGCTCGCAGCAGGGGAATGAGCAGTTCTTC. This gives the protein CASSSQQGNEQFF.

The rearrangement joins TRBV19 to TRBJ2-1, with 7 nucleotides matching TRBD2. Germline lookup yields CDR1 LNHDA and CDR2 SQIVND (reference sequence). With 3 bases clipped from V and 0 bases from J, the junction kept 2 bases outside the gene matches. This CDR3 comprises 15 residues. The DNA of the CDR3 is TGTGCCAGTAGTATGCGGGGGAGCTCCTACAATGAGCAGTTCTTC. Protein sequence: CASSMRGSSYNEQFF.

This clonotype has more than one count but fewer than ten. CDR3: CAISHRDEGYTF. DNA of the CDR3: TGTGCCATCAGCCACCGGGACGAGGGCTACACCTTC. The chain links TRBV10-3 to TRBJ1-2, with D possibly being TRBD1 (5 bases). With 6 bases removed from V and 8 bases from J, the gap between germline ends came to 13 bases. CDR3 size: 12 residues. Per germline, CDR1 ENHRY and CDR2 SYGVKD.

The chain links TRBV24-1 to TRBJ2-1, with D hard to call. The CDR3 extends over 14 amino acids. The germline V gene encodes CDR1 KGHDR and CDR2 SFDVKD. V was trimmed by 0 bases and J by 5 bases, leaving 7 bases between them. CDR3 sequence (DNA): TGTGCCACCAGTGATTTGCAAATTCACAATGAGCAGTTCTTC. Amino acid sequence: CATSDLQIHNEQFF.

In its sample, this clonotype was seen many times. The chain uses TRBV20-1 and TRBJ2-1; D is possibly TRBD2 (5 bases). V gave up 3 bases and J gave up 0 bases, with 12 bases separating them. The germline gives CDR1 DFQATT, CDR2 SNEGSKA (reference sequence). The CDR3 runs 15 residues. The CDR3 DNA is TGCAGTGCTAGTGATGGGAGAACCTCCTACAATGAGCAGTTCTTC. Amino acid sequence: CSASDGRTSYNEQFF.

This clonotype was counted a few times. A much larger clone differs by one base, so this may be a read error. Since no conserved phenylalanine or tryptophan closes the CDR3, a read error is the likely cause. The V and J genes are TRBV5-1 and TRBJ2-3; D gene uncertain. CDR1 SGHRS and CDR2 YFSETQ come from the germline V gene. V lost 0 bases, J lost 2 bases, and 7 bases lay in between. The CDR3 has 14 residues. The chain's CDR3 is CASSLEALTDTQYS. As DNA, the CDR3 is TGCGCCAGCAGCTTGGAGGCGCTCACAGATACGCAGTATTCT.

The CDR3 region is CASSPDSYYEQYF. CDR3 bases: TGTGCCAGCAGCCCCGACAGTTATTACGAGCAGTACTTC. V usage is TRBV7-9 and J usage is TRBJ2-7, with D perhaps TRBD1 (5 bases). Germline loops: CDR1 SEHNR, CDR2 FQNEAQ (reference sequence). The CDR3 length is 13 residues. V shed 5 bases and J shed 4 bases, with 12 bases lying between them. The full variable domain, its missing parts supplied by reference TRBV7-9 and TRBJ2-7, is DTGVSQNPRHKITKRGQNVTFRCDPISEHNRLYWYRQTLGQGPEFLTYFQNEAQLEKSRLLSDRFSAERPKGSFSTLEIQRTEQGDSAMYLCASSPDSYYEQYFGPGTRLTVT.

CDR3 nucleotide sequence: TGTGCCACGCAGGATAGCAATCAGCCCCAGCATTTT. It encodes CATQDSNQPQHF. This chain joins TRBV10-3 and TRBJ1-5, with D unresolved. This CDR3 has 12 amino acids. In germline, CDR1 is ENHRY, CDR2 SYGVKD. Trimming removed 10 bases from V and 0 bases from J, with 7 bases in between.

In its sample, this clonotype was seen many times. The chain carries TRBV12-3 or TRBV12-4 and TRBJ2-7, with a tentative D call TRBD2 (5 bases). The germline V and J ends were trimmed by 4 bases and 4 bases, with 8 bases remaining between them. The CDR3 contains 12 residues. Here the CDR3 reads CASSSLAYEQYF. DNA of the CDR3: TGTGCCAGCAGTTCCCTAGCTTACGAGCAGTACTTC.

The CDR3 sequence: CAISRQGGNQPQHF. CDR3 DNA sequence: TGTGCCATCAGTAGACAGGGGGGGAACCAGCCCCAGCATTTT. This chain joins TRBV10-3 and TRBJ1-5, with 9 positions matching TRBD1. There are 14 residues in the CDR3. Germline V gene sequence: CDR1 ENHRY, CDR2 SYGVKD. The J segment lost 7 bases and the V segment lost 5 bases, leaving 6 bases of the junction unmatched.

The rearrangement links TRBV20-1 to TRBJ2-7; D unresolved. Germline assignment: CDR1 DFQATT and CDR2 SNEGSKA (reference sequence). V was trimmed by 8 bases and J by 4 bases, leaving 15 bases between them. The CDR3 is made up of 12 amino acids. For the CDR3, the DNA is TGCAGTACCGGACCGCGAGAGTACGAGCAGTACTTC. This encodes CSTGPREYEQYF.

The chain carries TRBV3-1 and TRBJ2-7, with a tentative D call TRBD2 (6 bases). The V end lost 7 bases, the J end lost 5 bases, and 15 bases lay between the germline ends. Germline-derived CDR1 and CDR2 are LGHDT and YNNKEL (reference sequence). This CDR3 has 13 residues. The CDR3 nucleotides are TGTGCCAGCAAGCCGGCGGGACTCCACGAGCAGTACTTC. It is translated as CASKPAGLHEQYF.

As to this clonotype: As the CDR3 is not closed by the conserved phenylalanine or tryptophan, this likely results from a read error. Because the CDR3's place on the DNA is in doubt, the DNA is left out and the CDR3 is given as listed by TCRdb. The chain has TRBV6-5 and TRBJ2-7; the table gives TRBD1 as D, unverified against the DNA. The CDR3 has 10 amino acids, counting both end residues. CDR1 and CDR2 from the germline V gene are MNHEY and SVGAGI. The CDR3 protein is CASSSGTGNL.

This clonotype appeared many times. The CDR3 sequence is CASSRQATEAFF. For the CDR3, the DNA is TGTGCCAGTAGTAGACAGGCCACTGAAGCTTTCTTT. The V gene is TRBV19, the J gene TRBJ1-1, with D perhaps TRBD1 (6 bases). There are 12 residues in the CDR3. The V end was cut by 4 bases, the J end by 4 bases, with 7 bases between. In germline, CDR1 is LNHDA, CDR2 SQIVND (reference sequence).

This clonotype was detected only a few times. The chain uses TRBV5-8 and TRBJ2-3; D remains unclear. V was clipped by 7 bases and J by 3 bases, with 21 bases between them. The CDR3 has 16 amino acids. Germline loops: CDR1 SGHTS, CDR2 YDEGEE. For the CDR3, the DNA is TGTGCCAGCTGTTTCCGGAAGGGCGCGTGGACAGATACGCAGTATTTT. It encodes CASCFRKGAWTDTQYF.

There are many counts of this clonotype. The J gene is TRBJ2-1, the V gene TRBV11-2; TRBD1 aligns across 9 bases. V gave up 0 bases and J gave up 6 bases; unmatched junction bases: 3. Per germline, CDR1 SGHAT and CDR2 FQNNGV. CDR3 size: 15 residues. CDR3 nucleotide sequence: TGTGCCAGCAGCTTAGAACCGGGACAGGGCAATGAGCAGTTCTTC. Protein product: CASSLEPGQGNEQFF.